This TCR beta chain originates from a study of blood T cells in healthy people across ages. The wider study: About one barcoded beta molecule per two T cells was the capture yield of template switching. Study-wide results and limits: Estimates based on one million T cells were treated as lower bounds. Naive and antigen-experienced cells were not separated, limiting conclusive comparison.

Trimming shortened V by 3 bases and J by 4 bases, and 10 bases separated the two germline ends. The germline gives CDR1 DFQATT, CDR2 SNEGSKA (reference sequence). This CDR3 contains 12 residues. This clonotype came up a few times. Its specificity is not known. Together with a sample-barcoded 5' primer, a J-beta primer mix was included in a second PCR lasting roughly 6 to 12 cycles. The authors tagged each cDNA molecule using a template-switch adaptor with 12 random nucleotides. TCRdb passed the 5' RACE reads through MiXCR, listing each CDR3 protein once. The repertoire consists of about 1.5 million distinct CDR3 sequences, with approximately 42% occurring once and the leading ten covering more than 4%.

The V gene is TRBV20-1, the J gene TRBJ2-7; D remains ambiguous. Sequencing input: blood. The TCR originated in a woman in her late teens or twenties in good health. Written as DNA, the CDR3 is TGCAGTGCTAGGGGCCGAGAGTACGAGCAGTACTTC. Its protein is CSARGREYEQYF.